This T cell receptor (beta chain) stems from a study of graft-versus-host responses after intestinal transplantation. Study summary: Recipients were given multivisceral, liver-intestinal, or isolated intestinal transplants. Recipients were all induced with anti-thymocyte globulin, then given tacrolimus and steroids for about three years. Study findings and constraints: There were GvH clones found in recipient marrow, and some of them appeared first in ileum or blood.

The study plated approximately 200,000 CFSE-labeled responders with approximately 200,000 irradiated, violet-dye-labeled stimulators. Profiling relied on immunoSEQ multiplex PCR, and the TCRdb table lists in-frame clones only, not all of them. The sample lists roughly 15,000 clones; roughly two fifths were seen once. The clonotype originates from a human patient who received an intestinal transplant. Sample: alloreactive CD4+ T cells from a mixed lymphocyte reaction culture, taken before intestinal transplant. Subset denoted: CFSE-low proliferating T cells sorted from roughly 6-day pre-transplant mixed lymphocyte reaction (GvH or HvG direction).

CDR3 loop: CASRANPRVWRENTGELFF. The CDR3 region has the DNA TGTGCCAGCAGAGCCAACCCACGAGTCTGGCGGGAGAACACCGGGGAGCTGTTTTTT. The chain is built from TRBV2 and TRBJ2-2; tentative D call: TRBD2 (6 bases). Germline loops: CDR1 SNHLY, CDR2 FYNNEI. Trimming pared 6 bases from V and 1 base from J, leaving 24 bases between. The CDR3 totals 19 residues.